What follows are 23 T cell receptor beta chains derived from one specimen sequenced in a study of T cells after yellow fever vaccination. MiXCR, applied by TCRdb to the 5' RACE reads, yields one record per CDR3 protein. The sample contains approximately 300,000 distinct CDR3 sequences, approximately 7% of which appear only once. The material sequenced was PBMCs, taken about 41 days after the first yellow fever vaccination. The receptors here all came from a young man who received the YFV17D yellow fever vaccine.

This clonotype appeared a few times. The rearrangement uses TRBV6-2 or TRBV6-3 and TRBJ2-7; D remains unclear. V lost 5 bases and J lost 0, with 5 bases in between. CDR3 length equals 12 residues. Looked up from germline, CDR1 is MNHEY and CDR2 is SVGEGT. For the CDR3, the DNA is TGTGCCAGCAGTACCTACTCCTACGAGCAGTACGTC. Translating gives CASSTYSYEQYV.

This clonotype appeared many times. The chain joins TRBV11-2 to TRBJ2-5, with D uncertain. V lost 1 base to trimming and J lost 7 bases, with 13 bases between them. Per germline, CDR1 SGHAT and CDR2 FQNNGV. The CDR3 runs to 14 residues. For the CDR3, the DNA is TGTGCCAGCAGCTTAGGAAGGCAGATCGGGACCCAGTACTTC. Amino acid sequence: CASSLGRQIGTQYF.

This clonotype was found many times. This chain uses TRBV12-3 or TRBV12-4 with TRBJ1-2; D is possibly TRBD1 (5 bases). The V end was cut by 5 bases, the J end by 8 bases, with 15 bases between. The CDR3 is 13 amino acids. CDR3 loop: CASSLPPGGGYTF. The DNA of the CDR3 is TGTGCCAGCAGTCTCCCTCCGGGGGGGGGCTACACCTTC.

This clonotype turned up a few times. This chain links TRBV14 with TRBJ1-5; no reliable D call. V was shortened by 0 bases and J by 1 base, with 10 bases between the two germline ends. Germline V gene lookup returns CDR1 SGHDN and CDR2 FVKESK. This CDR3 is built from 16 residues. The CDR3 loop reads CASSQDRQQSNQPQHF. Written as DNA, the CDR3 is TGTGCCAGCAGCCAAGATCGCCAGCAGAGCAATCAGCCCCAGCATTTT.

This chain connects TRBV6-1 to TRBJ2-1; the match to TRBD2 covers 14 bases. This CDR3 has 14 amino acids. Germline CDR1 MNHNS, CDR2 SASEGT. The V segment lost 4 bases and the J segment 8 bases; nucleotides outside the gene matches: 1. In DNA form, the CDR3 reads TGTGCCAGCAGTGGGGGACTAGCGGGGGATGAGCAGTTCTTC. This gives the protein CASSGGLAGDEQFF.

This sequence joins TRBV21-1 and TRBJ2-1; the DNA was not used to check the table's D call, TRBD1. TRBV21-1 constitutes a pseudogene. This CDR3 has 23 residues. CDR3 nucleotides: TGTGCCAGCAGCATACCCCAGGGGACCGCCTTAGTTCCCCGAAGAAACGCCTACAATGAGCAGTTCTTC. This codes for CASSIPQGTALVPRRNAYNEQFF.

V usage is TRBV10-1 and J usage is TRBJ2-5; 10 nucleotides align to TRBD2. The trim removed 4 bases at V and 5 bases at J, leaving 4 bases unmatched. The V gene's germline CDR1 is WNHNN and CDR2 SYGVQD (reference sequence). This CDR3 contains 14 residues. The CDR3 DNA sequence: TGCGCCAGCAGTGCCGGGACTAGCGCCGAGACCCAGTACTTC. Residues: CASSAGTSAETQYF.

This clonotype was counted a few times. V gene TRBV12-3 or TRBV12-4 combines with J gene TRBJ2-7, with a tentative D call TRBD1 (5 bases). This CDR3 has 13 amino acids. V gave up 5 bases and J gave up 3 bases, with 11 bases separating them. In DNA form, the CDR3 reads TGTGCCAGCAGTCCAGGACACCTCTACGAGCAGTACTTC. Amino acid sequence: CASSPGHLYEQYF.

This clonotype appeared many times. This chain connects TRBV5-1 to TRBJ1-1, with unresolved D. This CDR3 region has 18 residues. The germline gives CDR1 SGHRS, CDR2 YFSETQ. The germline V and J ends were trimmed by 4 bases and 4 bases, with 26 bases remaining between them. The CDR3 DNA follows: TGCGCCAGCAGCGTGGTGGTTGTCCGTGCTGAACGGGTCACTGAAGCTTTCTTT. This codes for CASSVVVVRAERVTEAFF.

This clonotype appeared a few times. The chain carries TRBV12-3 or TRBV12-4 and TRBJ2-5, with TRBD1 matching over 10 bases. The CDR3 loop spans 17 amino acids. The V segment lost 5 bases and the J segment 5 bases; nucleotides outside the gene matches: 14. The CDR3 reads CASSIKSRDRGGETQYF. The DNA for the CDR3 is TGTGCCAGCAGTATAAAGTCCCGGGACAGGGGTGGGGAGACCCAGTACTTC.

V usage is TRBV11-1 and J usage is TRBJ2-2, with D possibly matching TRBD1 (6 bases). The V gene's germline CDR1 is SGHAT and CDR2 FQDESV (reference sequence). V lost 5 bases to trimming and J lost 1 base, with 23 bases between them. This CDR3 is built from 19 residues. The CDR3 bases are TGTGCCAGCAGCCCTACAATTCGACAGGACATAGGGAACACCGGGGAGCTGTTTTTT. This codes for CASSPTIRQDIGNTGELFF. Full variable domain (missing parts from reference TRBV11-1 and TRBJ2-2): EAEVAQSPRYKITEKSQAVAFWCDPISGHATLYWYRQILGQGPELLVQFQDESVVDDSQLPKDRFSAERLKGVDSTLKIQPAELGDSAMYLCASSPTIRQDIGNTGELFFGEGSRLTVL.

In this sample, this clonotype turned up a few times. The rearrangement links TRBV5-1 to TRBJ2-3; perhaps TRBD2 as D (6 bases). The CDR3 is made up of 16 amino acids. Between the trimmed V and J ends, which lost 0 bases and 1 base, there was a span of 12 bases. CDR1 is SGHRS, CDR2 YFSETQ, per germline. The CDR3 here is CASSLVVRGGTDTQYF. CDR3 nucleotides: TGCGCCAGCAGCTTGGTTGTGCGGGGAGGCACAGATACGCAGTATTTT.

The chain recombines TRBV10-3 with TRBJ2-5, with D uncertain. Germline CDR1 is ENHRY and CDR2 is SYGVKD. The CDR3 has 12 amino acids. V was shortened by 4 bases and J by 5 bases, with 8 bases between the two germline ends. CDR3 sequence (DNA): TGTGCCATCAGTGGGGTATTTGAGACCCAGTACTTC. Its translation: CAISGVFETQYF.

This clonotype came up many times. The V gene is TRBV14, the J gene TRBJ1-2; D remains ambiguous. The CDR3 is made up of 15 amino acids. Trimming removed 1 base from V and 4 bases from J, with 13 bases in between. In germline, CDR1 is SGHDN, CDR2 FVKESK. CDR3 loop: CASSQAHNSPYGYTF. The CDR3 DNA reads as TGTGCCAGCAGCCAAGCGCACAATAGTCCCTATGGCTACACCTTC.

This clonotype was recorded a few times. This rearrangement joins TRBV11-2 to TRBJ1-1, with 9 positions matching TRBD1. The CDR3 covers 15 residues. Germline lookup yields CDR1 SGHAT and CDR2 FQNNGV. V lost 5 bases, J lost 1 base, and 5 bases stayed unmatched. The CDR3 sequence: CASSARDRENTEAFF. DNA for the CDR3: TGTGCCAGCAGCGCTCGGGACAGGGAGAACACTGAAGCTTTCTTT.

The rearrangement uses TRBV29-1 and TRBJ2-3; a weak D match, TRBD1 (5 bases). There are 12 residues in the CDR3. The germline CDR1 and CDR2 sequences are SQVTM and ANQGSEA. Trimming shortened V by 0 bases and J by 9 bases, and 10 bases separated the two germline ends. The CDR3 DNA is TGCAGCGTTGAAGATCCGCAGGGAACGCAGTATTTT. Its protein product is CSVEDPQGTQYF.

At least ten counts were recorded for this clonotype. The chain employs TRBV6-2 or TRBV6-3 and TRBJ2-5; 9 bases fit TRBD2. V lost 2 bases, J lost 4 bases, and 14 bases stayed unmatched. CDR3 length: 18 residues. Looked up from germline, CDR1 is MNHEY and CDR2 is SVGEGT. CDR3 sequence reads: CASSYRIAGESPGETQYF. The CDR3, as DNA: TGTGCCAGCAGTTACAGAATAGCGGGGGAATCACCTGGAGAGACCCAGTACTTC.

This clonotype has only a few counts. The rearrangement links TRBV20-1 to TRBJ1-6; TRBD1 agrees at 7 bases. The V gene end was trimmed by 2 bases and the J gene end by 9 bases; junction bases not matched to a gene: 7. The CDR3 extends over 14 amino acids. CDR1 is DFQATT, CDR2 SNEGSKA, per germline (reference sequence). The DNA for the CDR3 is TGCAGTGCTAGAACCGACAGGGAAGCTTCACCCCTCCACTTT. Its translation: CSARTDREASPLHF.

The genes are TRBV4-1 and TRBJ2-5; D tentatively fits TRBD1 or TRBD2 (5 bases each). CDR3 size: 15 residues. V shed 0 bases and J shed 4 bases, with 12 bases lying between them. CDR1 is MGHRA, CDR2 YSYEKL, per germline. CDR3 sequence: CASSQDPGTGETQYF. In DNA form, the CDR3 reads TGCGCCAGCAGCCAAGATCCCGGGACGGGAGAGACCCAGTACTTC.

J is TRBJ2-5 and V is TRBV19; TRBD1 agrees at 9 bases. Germline values: CDR1 LNHDA, CDR2 SQIVND (reference sequence). V shed 5 bases, J shed 7 bases, and the junction held 5 bases outside the gene matches. The CDR3 is 13 amino acids. The CDR3 loop is CASSHRDRVTQYF. The CDR3 DNA is TGTGCCAGTAGTCACCGGGACAGGGTGACCCAGTACTTC.

This clonotype was counted at least ten times. CDR3 DNA sequence: TGTGCCAGCAGTGCTGGTACTAGCCAAGAGACCCAGTACTTC. This codes for CASSAGTSQETQYF. The chain carries TRBV2 and TRBJ2-5; tentative D call: TRBD2 (5 bases). Trimming cost V 4 bases and J 1 base, with 10 bases left between them. In germline, CDR1 is SNHLY, CDR2 FYNNEI. CDR3 length: 14 amino acids.

This clonotype was detected only a few times. The chain recombines TRBV14 with TRBJ1-3; D ambiguous. The CDR3 is 13 amino acids. V was shortened by 2 bases and J by 0 bases, with 2 bases between the two germline ends. Germline V gene lookup returns CDR1 SGHDN and CDR2 FVKESK. The CDR3 here is CASSQTSGNTIYF. The CDR3 DNA reads TGTGCCAGCAGCCAAACCTCTGGAAACACCATATATTTT.

This clonotype has just a few counts. V gene TRBV27 combines with J gene TRBJ1-4; D gene uncertain. The CDR3 has 15 residues. Germline values: CDR1 MNHEY, CDR2 SMNVEV (reference sequence). V lost 7 bases and J 3 bases, leaving 15 bases between the germline ends. CDR3 nucleotide sequence: TGTGCCAGCAACCCTCGAGCAGGCCCTAATGAAAAACTGTTTTTT. Its translation is CASNPRAGPNEKLFF.